The present TCR beta chain was sequenced within a study of beta chain features in type 1 diabetes. Across the whole study: Cell yields, age and gender were similar between patients and healthy donors. Cells sorted and examined across all samples totaled roughly 98 million. General study results and limits: When Type 1 diabetes patients were examined, their TCRB CDR3s proved moderately but significantly shorter in all four CD4+ subsets.

There are a few counts of this clone. Its cognate antigen is unknown. The study reverse transcribed the entire isolated RNA, so it sequenced expressed TCRB transcripts. Repertoires were generated with immunoSEQ multiplex PCR, while TCRdb's copy carries only in-frame clones and drops some. The profile covers roughly 380,000 clones, with about 19% appearing a single time and approximately 0.046% taken by the ten largest. With 5 bases clipped from V and 8 bases from J, the junction kept 8 bases outside the gene matches. CDR1 is SGHTA and CDR2 is FQGNSA in the germline V gene. CDR3 length equals 15 residues.

Sequenced material: naive CD4+ T cells from blood. The rearrangement joins TRBV7-2 to TRBJ1-6; 8 bases are a match to TRBD1. This sequence originates from a woman aged 18-29 years in good health. DNA of the CDR3: TGTGCCAGCAGCACCGGACAGGGACGGGATTCACCCCTCCACTTT. This codes for CASSTGQGRDSPLHF.